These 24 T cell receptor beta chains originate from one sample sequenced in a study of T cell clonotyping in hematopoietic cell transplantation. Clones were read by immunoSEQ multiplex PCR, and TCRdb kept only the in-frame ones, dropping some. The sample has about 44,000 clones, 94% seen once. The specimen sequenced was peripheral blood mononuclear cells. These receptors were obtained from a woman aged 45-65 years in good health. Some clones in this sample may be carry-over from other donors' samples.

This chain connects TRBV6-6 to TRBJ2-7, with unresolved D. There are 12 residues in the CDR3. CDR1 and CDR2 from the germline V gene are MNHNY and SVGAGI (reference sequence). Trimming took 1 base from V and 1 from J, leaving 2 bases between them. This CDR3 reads CASSYWSYEQYF. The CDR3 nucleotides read TGTGCCAGCAGTTACTGGTCCTACGAGCAGTACTTC.

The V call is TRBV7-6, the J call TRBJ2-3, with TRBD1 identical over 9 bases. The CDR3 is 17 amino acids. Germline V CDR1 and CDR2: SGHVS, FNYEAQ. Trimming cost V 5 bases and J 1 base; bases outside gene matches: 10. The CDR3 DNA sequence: TGTGCCAGCAGCCTAGACCGGGACAGGGATGGCACAGATACGCAGTATTTT. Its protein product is CASSLDRDRDGTDTQYF.

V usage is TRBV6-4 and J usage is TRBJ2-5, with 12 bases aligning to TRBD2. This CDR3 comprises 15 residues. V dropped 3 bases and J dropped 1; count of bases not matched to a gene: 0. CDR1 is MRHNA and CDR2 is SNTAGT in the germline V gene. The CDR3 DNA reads TGTGCCAGCAGTGAGACTAGCGGGGGCCAAGAGACCCAGTACTTC. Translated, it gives CASSETSGGQETQYF.

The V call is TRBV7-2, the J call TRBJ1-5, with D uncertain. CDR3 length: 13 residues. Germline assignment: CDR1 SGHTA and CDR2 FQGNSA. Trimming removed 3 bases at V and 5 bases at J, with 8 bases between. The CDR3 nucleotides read TGTGCCAGCAGCTTGACATCCTATCAGCCCCAGCATTTT. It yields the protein CASSLTSYQPQHF. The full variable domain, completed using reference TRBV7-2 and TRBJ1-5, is GAGVSQSPSNKVTEKGKDVELRCDPISGHTALYWYRQSLGQGLEFLIYFQGNSAPDKSGLPSDRFSAERTGGSVSTLTIQRTQQEDSAVYLCASSLTSYQPQHFGDGTRLSIL.

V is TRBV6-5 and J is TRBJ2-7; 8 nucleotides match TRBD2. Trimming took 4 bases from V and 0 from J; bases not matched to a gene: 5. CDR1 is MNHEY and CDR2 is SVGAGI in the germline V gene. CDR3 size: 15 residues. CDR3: CASSFQRGPSYEQYF. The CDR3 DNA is TGTGCCAGCAGTTTCCAGCGGGGGCCCTCCTACGAGCAGTACTTC.

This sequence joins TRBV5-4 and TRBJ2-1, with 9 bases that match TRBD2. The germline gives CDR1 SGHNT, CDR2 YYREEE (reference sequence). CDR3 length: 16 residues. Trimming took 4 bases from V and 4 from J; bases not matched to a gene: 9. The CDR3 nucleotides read TGTGCCAGCAGCGAAGTAGCGGGGGCCAAGTACAATGAGCAGTTCTTC. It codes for CASSEVAGAKYNEQFF.

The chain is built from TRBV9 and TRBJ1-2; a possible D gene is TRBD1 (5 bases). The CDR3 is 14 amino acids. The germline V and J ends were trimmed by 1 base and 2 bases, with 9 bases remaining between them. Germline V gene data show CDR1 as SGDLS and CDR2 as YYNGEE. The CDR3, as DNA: TGTGCCAGCAGCGTATTGGCAGGGAACTATGGCTACACCTTC. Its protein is CASSVLAGNYGYTF.

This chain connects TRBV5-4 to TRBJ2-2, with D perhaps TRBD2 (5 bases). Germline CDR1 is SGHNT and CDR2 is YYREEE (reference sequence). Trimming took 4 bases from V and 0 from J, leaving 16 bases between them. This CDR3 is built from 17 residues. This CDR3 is CASSRGGLLANTGELFF. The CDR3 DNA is TGTGCCAGCAGCCGCGGCGGGTTGTTGGCGAACACCGGGGAGCTGTTTTTT.

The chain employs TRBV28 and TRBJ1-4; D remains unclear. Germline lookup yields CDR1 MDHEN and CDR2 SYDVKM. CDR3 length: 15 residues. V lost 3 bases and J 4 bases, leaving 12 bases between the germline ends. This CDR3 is CASSFKATINEKLFF. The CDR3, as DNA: TGTGCCAGCAGTTTTAAGGCAACCATTAATGAAAAACTGTTTTTT.

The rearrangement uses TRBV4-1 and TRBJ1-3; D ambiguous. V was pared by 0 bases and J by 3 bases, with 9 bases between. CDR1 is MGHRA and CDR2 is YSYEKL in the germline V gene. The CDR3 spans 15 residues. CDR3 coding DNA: TGCGCCAGCAGCCAAGAGGGAACAGATGGAAACACCATATATTTT. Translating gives CASSQEGTDGNTIYF.

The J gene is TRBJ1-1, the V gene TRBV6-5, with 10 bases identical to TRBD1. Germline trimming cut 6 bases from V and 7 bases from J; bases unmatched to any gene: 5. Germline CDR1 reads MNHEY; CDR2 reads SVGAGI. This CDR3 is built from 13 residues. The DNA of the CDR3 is TGTGCCAGCAGCACGGGACAGGGGAGTGAAGCTTTCTTT. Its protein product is CASSTGQGSEAFF.

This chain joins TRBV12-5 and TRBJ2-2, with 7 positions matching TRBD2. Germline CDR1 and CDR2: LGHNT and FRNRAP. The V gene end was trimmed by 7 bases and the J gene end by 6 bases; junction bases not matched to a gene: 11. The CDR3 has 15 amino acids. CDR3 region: CASAISGGIAGELFF. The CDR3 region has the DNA TGTGCTAGTGCCATCTCCGGGGGGATCGCCGGGGAGCTGTTTTTT.

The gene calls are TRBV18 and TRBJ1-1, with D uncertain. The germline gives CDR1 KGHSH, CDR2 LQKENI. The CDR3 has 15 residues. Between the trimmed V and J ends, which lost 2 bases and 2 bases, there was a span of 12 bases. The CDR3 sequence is CASSPMAQENTEAFF. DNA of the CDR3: TGTGCCAGCTCACCAATGGCCCAGGAAAACACTGAAGCTTTCTTT.

This chain's CDR3 is CASSRRQGYEQYF. In DNA form, the CDR3 reads TGTGCCAGCAGCCGACGACAGGGCTACGAGCAGTACTTC. The V gene is TRBV11-3, the J gene TRBJ2-5; 7 bases match TRBD1. The J call may not be correct, given that the DNA end is closer to TRBJ2-7. The germline CDR1 and CDR2 sequences are SGHNT and YENEEA. CDR3 size: 13 residues.

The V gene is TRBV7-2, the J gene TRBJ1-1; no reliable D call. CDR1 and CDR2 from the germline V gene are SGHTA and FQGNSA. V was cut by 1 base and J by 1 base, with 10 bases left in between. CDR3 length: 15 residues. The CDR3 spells CASSLEAEGNTEAFF. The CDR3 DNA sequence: TGTGCCAGCAGCTTAGAGGCGGAGGGGAACACTGAAGCTTTCTTT.

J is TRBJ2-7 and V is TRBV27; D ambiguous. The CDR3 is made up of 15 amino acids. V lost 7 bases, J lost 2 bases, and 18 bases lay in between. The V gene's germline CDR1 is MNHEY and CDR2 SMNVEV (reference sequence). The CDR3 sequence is CASTLTGSGPYEQYF. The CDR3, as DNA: TGTGCCAGCACCTTGACCGGGTCGGGTCCCTACGAGCAGTACTTC.

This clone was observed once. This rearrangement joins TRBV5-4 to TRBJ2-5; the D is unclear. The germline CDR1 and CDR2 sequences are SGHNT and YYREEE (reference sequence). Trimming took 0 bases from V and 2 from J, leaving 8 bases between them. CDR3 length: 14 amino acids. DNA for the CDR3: TGTGCCAGCAGCTTGGCGGGTATTCAAGAGACCCAGTACTTC. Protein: CASSLAGIQETQYF.

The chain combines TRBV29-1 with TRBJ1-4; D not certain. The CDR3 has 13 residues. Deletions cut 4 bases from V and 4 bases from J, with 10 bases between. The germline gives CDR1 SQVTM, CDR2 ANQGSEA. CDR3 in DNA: TGCAGCGTTGTCGTGGACCTTAATGAAAAACTGTTTTTT. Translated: CSVVVDLNEKLFF.

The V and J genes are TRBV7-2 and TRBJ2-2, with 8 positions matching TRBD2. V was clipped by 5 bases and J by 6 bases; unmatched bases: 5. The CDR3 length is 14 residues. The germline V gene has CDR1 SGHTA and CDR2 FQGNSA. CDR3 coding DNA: TGTGCCAGCAGCAAGGGACTAGTGGCCGGGGAGCTGTTTTTT. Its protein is CASSKGLVAGELFF. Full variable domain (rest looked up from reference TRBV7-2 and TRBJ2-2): GAGVSQSPSNKVTEKGKDVELRCDPISGHTALYWYRQSLGQGLEFLIYFQGNSAPDKSGLPSDRFSAERTGGSVSTLTIQRTQQEDSAVYLCASSKGLVAGELFFGEGSRLTVL.

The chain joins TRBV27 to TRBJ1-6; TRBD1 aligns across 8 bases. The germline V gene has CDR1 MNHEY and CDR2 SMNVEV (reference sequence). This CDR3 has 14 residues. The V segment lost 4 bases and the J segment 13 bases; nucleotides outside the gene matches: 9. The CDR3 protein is CASSSGQAVGPLHF. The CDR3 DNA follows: TGTGCCAGCAGTTCGGGACAGGCGGTGGGTCCCCTCCACTTT.

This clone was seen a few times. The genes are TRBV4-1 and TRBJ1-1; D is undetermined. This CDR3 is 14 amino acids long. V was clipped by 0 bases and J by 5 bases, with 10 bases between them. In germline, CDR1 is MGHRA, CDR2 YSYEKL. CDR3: CASSQDSFETEAFF. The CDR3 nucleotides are TGCGCCAGCAGCCAAGATTCCTTTGAGACTGAAGCTTTCTTT.

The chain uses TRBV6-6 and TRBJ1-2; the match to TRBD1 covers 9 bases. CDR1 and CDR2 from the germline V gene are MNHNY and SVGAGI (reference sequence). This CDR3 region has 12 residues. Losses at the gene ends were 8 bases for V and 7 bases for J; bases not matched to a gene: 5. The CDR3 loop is CASHRGLGGYTF. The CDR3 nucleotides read TGTGCCAGCCACAGGGGGCTCGGTGGCTACACCTTC.

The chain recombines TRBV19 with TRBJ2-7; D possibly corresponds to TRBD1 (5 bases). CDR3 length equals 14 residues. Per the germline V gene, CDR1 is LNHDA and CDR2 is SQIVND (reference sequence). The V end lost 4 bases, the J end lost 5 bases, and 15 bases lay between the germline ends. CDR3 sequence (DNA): TGTGCCAGTAGTAATTTAGGGGATCGGAACGAGCAGTACTTC. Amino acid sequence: CASSNLGDRNEQYF.

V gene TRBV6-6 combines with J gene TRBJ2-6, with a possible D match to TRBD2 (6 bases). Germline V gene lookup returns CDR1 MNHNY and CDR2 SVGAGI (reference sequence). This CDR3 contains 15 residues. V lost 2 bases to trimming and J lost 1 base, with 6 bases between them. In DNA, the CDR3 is TGTGCCAGCAGTTACCGGGGGTCTGGGGCCAACGTCCTGACTTTC. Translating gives CASSYRGSGANVLTF.